These 27 T cell receptor beta chains were all obtained from the same sample, sequenced in a study of tumor and adjacent non-tumor tissue in lung cancer. No cell sorting was done before RNA was extracted from the tissue. Three rounds of nested PCR, following a modified ARM-PCR protocol, produced the TCRbeta library. TCRdb re-called the multiplex PCR reads with MiXCR, one entry per CDR3 protein. The sample yields about 82,000 distinct CDR3 sequences, under 85% seen once. The sample consisted of lung tumor tissue. The receptors come from a woman in her 50s with non-small cell lung cancer.

Points on this clonotype: Germline is not matched at one junction end, which may reflect a read error. The chain employs TRBV6-2 or TRBV6-3 and TRBJ2-3, with D perhaps matching TRBD2 (5 bases). The CDR3 loop spans 14 amino acids. CDR1 is MNHEY and CDR2 is SVGEGT in the germline V gene. The CDR3 coding sequence is TGTGCCAGCAATTCCCCCCGCCTCGGGGATATGCAGTATTTT. Protein product: CASNSPRLGDMQYF.

This rearrangement joins TRBV29-1 to TRBJ2-3; possibly TRBD1 for D (6 bases). Germline V gives CDR1 SQVTM, CDR2 ANQGSEA. V was shortened by 1 base and J by 3 bases, with 14 bases between the two germline ends. The CDR3 totals 15 residues. CDR3 sequence: CSVEVRHRVTDTQYF. The CDR3 coding sequence is TGCAGCGTTGAAGTCAGACACAGGGTAACAGATACGCAGTATTTT.

This clonotype has just one count. This CDR3 fails to terminate in the conserved phenylalanine or tryptophan, so it likely reflects a read error. The DNA is left out, because the CDR3 cannot be placed on it with certainty; the CDR3 is given as TCRdb lists it. This sequence joins TRBV4-1 and TRBJ2-2. The CDR3 is 14 amino acids long, termini counted. The germline V gene encodes CDR1 MGHRA and CDR2 YSYEKL. The CDR3 loop reads CASRMGRNTGEQFS.

The genes are TRBV29-1 and TRBJ2-7; tentative D call: TRBD1 (6 bases). V gave up 6 bases and J gave up 3 bases, with 21 bases separating them. The germline V gene encodes CDR1 SQVTM and CDR2 ANQGSEA. This CDR3 region has 15 residues. CDR3 amino acids: CSVIPRQGLIYEQYF. The DNA for the CDR3 is TGCAGCGTCATACCCCGGCAGGGGCTGATCTACGAGCAGTACTTC.

On this clonotype: An end of the junction differs from the germline gene, which may be a read error. The rearrangement joins TRBV11-1 to TRBJ2-1; 9 bases line up with TRBD2. The CDR3 is made up of 14 amino acids. Germline lookup yields CDR1 SGHAT and CDR2 FQDESV (reference sequence). Here the CDR3 reads CASNSGLAGGLRFF. The CDR3 region has the DNA TGTGCTAGCAACTCAGGACTGGCGGGAGGGTTGCGGTTCTTC.

This clonotype has only a few counts. This chain joins TRBV5-1 and TRBJ2-3, with D perhaps matching TRBD2 (6 bases). The germline V gene has CDR1 SGHRS and CDR2 YFSETQ. V was shortened by 0 bases and J by 2 bases, with 10 bases between the two germline ends. The CDR3 is 15 amino acids. The CDR3 loop reads CASSLEGLTTDTQYF. For the CDR3, the DNA is TGCGCCAGCAGCTTGGAGGGACTGACCACAGATACGCAGTATTTT.

Points on this clonotype: One end of the junction does not line up with germline, which may come from a read error. The rearrangement links TRBV12-3 or TRBV12-4 to TRBJ2-2; the D gene is possibly TRBD2 (5 bases). CDR3 length equals 15 residues. The CDR3 protein is CASWFSTGSTGELFF. The CDR3 DNA sequence: TGTGCCAGCTGGTTCAGTACGGGAAGTACCGGGGAACTGTTTTTT.

To note about this clonotype: Since the CDR3 does not end with the conserved phenylalanine or tryptophan, this likely comes from a read error. The gene calls are TRBV7-8 and TRBJ1-1; possible D gene TRBD1, 5 bases. This CDR3 has 14 amino acids. Germline-derived CDR1 and CDR2 are SGHVS and FQNEAQ. DNA for the CDR3: TGTGCTAGCAGCTTACAGGCCTCTAGCACTGAAGCTTTCCTT. Protein: CASSLQASSTEAFL.

This clonotype showed up just once. The junction shows a germline mismatch at one end, possibly a read error. J is TRBJ1-1 and V is TRBV6-1, with a possible D match to TRBD1 (6 bases). The CDR3 runs to 16 residues. From germline, CDR1 is MNHNS and CDR2 SASEGT. The CDR3 region has the DNA TGTGCCATCAGTAAGGCCCCCGGGACATGGAGCACTGAAGCTTTCTTT. Translation gives CAISKAPGTWSTEAFF.

This clonotype was seen just once. The chain joins TRBV20-1 to TRBJ1-2; D remains unclear. The CDR3 covers 12 residues. Germline V gene sequence: CDR1 DFQATT, CDR2 SNEGSKA (reference sequence). The CDR3 reads CGVRGNNYGYTF. For the CDR3, the DNA is TGCGGAGTGAGAGGGAATAACTATGGCTACACCTTC.

In the case of this clonotype: Because the CDR3 is missing its conserved closing phenylalanine or tryptophan, this is likely a read error. The genes are TRBV28 and TRBJ2-1; 10 bases line up with TRBD2. This CDR3 comprises 18 residues. V lost 6 bases and J lost 2; bases outside the gene matches: 13. Germline lookup yields CDR1 MDHEN and CDR2 SYDVKM. For the CDR3, the DNA is TGTGCCAGCAGGGGGGAGCGGGAGGGCTCACGCACCTACAATGAGCAGTTCCTC. The encoded protein is CASRGEREGSRTYNEQFL.

The V and J genes are TRBV7-8 and TRBJ2-1, with 7 bases lining up with TRBD2. Germline CDR1 SGHVS, CDR2 FQNEAQ. V trimming: 5 bases; J trimming: 1 base; junction bases outside the gene matches: 5. The CDR3 contains 15 residues. CDR3 sequence: CASSPPLASYNEQFF. The CDR3 DNA sequence: TGTGCCAGCAGCCCCCCACTAGCGTCCTACAATGAGCAGTTCTTC.

About this clonotype: This could be a read error, since a much larger clone is one nucleotide away. The chain combines TRBV20-1 with TRBJ1-5, with no clear D. Germline assignment: CDR1 DFQATT and CDR2 SNEGSKA (reference sequence). V lost 1 base, J lost 2 bases, and 9 bases lay in between. This CDR3 region has 14 residues. The CDR3 reads CSARASAGNQPQHF. The CDR3 region has the DNA TGCAGTGCTAGAGCCTCCGCGGGCAATCAGCCCCAGCATTTT.

This chain links TRBV29-1 with TRBJ2-2; tentatively, D is TRBD2 (5 bases). Germline-derived CDR1 and CDR2 are SQVTM and ANQGSEA. Trimming shortened V by 6 bases and J by 4 bases, and 15 bases separated the two germline ends. The CDR3 loop spans 14 amino acids. The CDR3 spells CSVHGRGVTGELFF. The CDR3 bases are TGCAGCGTGCATGGACGGGGTGTCACCGGGGAGCTGTTTTTT.

This clonotype occurred a few times. CDR3 region: CASHPGVGHEQYF. The CDR3 DNA sequence: TGTGCCAGTCATCCGGGCGTGGGCCACGAGCAGTACTTC. This chain links TRBV12-3 or TRBV12-4 with TRBJ2-7; D gene unclear. The CDR3 length is 13 residues. Deletions cut 9 bases from V and 5 bases from J, with 17 bases between.

This clonotype was counted a single time. The junction departs from the called germline gene at one end, perhaps through a read error. The gene calls are TRBV6-2 or TRBV6-3 and TRBJ2-1, with D tentatively TRBD1 (6 bases). The CDR3 is made up of 15 amino acids. Germline CDR1 and CDR2: MNHEY and SVGEGT. As DNA, the CDR3 is TGTGTCAGCAGCCCCCTGGACAGCTCCTACAATGAGCAGTTCTTC. Translating gives CVSSPLDSSYNEQFF.

This clonotype was detected only a few times. A read error may account for a junction end that differs from germline. The genes are TRBV30 and TRBJ2-2; 10 bases map to TRBD2. The CDR3 sequence is 16 residues long. Germline loops: CDR1 GTSNPN, CDR2 SVGIG (reference sequence). CDR3 sequence reads: CAWSRLAGVVAGEPFF. CDR3 nucleotide sequence: TGTGCCTGGAGTCGCCTAGCGGGAGTCGTTGCCGGGGAGCCGTTTTTT. Full variable domain (missing parts from reference TRBV30 and TRBJ2-2): SQTIHQWPATLVQPVGSPLSLECTVEGTSNPNLYWYRQAAGRGLQLLFYSVGIGQISSEVPQNLSASRPQDRQFILSSKKLLLSDSGFYLCAWSRLAGVVAGEPFFGEGSRLTVL.

Of note for this clonotype: Germline and junction disagree at one end, which may indicate a read error. V and J are TRBV11-2 and TRBJ1-1; tentative D call: TRBD1 (5 bases). In germline, CDR1 is SGHAT, CDR2 FQNNGV. This CDR3 is built from 15 residues. The CDR3 spells CANRPWGGKNTEAIF. The CDR3 nucleotides read TGTGCCAACAGACCCTGGGGGGGGAAGAACACTGAAGCTATCTTT.

This clonotype appeared many times. The chain couples TRBV12-3 or TRBV12-4 to TRBJ2-5; D gene ambiguous. The CDR3 is 15 amino acids. The V end was cut by 3 bases, the J end by 1 base, with 12 bases between. CDR3 in amino acids: CASSFPLTPQETQYF. The CDR3 bases are TGTGCCAGCAGTTTCCCCTTGACCCCCCAAGAGACCCAGTACTTC.

Comments on this clonotype: The final CDR3 position lacks the conserved phenylalanine or tryptophan, pointing to a likely read error. The limits of the CDR3 on the DNA are not certain, so only TCRdb's listed CDR3 is given. CDR3 sequence reads: CASSRGSYEEYL. The chain recombines TRBV12-3 or TRBV12-4 with TRBJ2-7; the table's D call, TRBD1, has no DNA check behind it. The CDR3 contains 12 residues when both ends are counted.

This clonotype has only one observation. The chain recombines TRBV6-1 with TRBJ1-2; D perhaps matches TRBD1 (5 bases). The germline V gene encodes CDR1 MNHNS and CDR2 SASEGT. There are 15 residues in the CDR3. In nucleotides, the CDR3 is TGTACTAGCAGTGAATATGGACATGAGAACTATGGCTACACCTTC. Its translation is CTSSEYGHENYGYTF.

About this clonotype: A clone one base away is much larger, so this may be a read error. This rearrangement joins TRBV7-9 to TRBJ1-5; no clear D. The germline V gene has CDR1 SEHNR and CDR2 FQNEAQ (reference sequence). The CDR3 totals 13 residues. CDR3 amino acids: CASSLGGNRPQHF. DNA for the CDR3: TGTGCCAGCAGCTTAGGAGGGAATCGGCCCCAGCATTTT. Full variable domain (rest looked up from reference TRBV7-9 and TRBJ1-5): DTGVSQNPRHKITKRGQNVTFRCDPISEHNRLYWYRQTLGQGPEFLTYFQNEAQLEKSRLLSDRFSAERPKGSFSTLEIQRTEQGDSAMYLCASSLGGNRPQHFGDGTRLSIL.

A word on this clonotype: An end of the junction differs from the germline gene, which may be a read error. This chain joins TRBV28 and TRBJ2-7; D remains ambiguous. Germline CDR1 MDHEN, CDR2 SYDVKM. The CDR3 loop spans 14 amino acids. CDR3 DNA: TGTGCTAGCAGTCGATTGCTGGAGAAACACAAGCAGTACTTC. Its translation: CASSRLLEKHKQYF.

For this clonotype: Without the conserved terminal phenylalanine or tryptophan, this CDR3 likely stems from a read error. V usage is TRBV6-5 and J usage is TRBJ2-5, with unresolved D. The CDR3 is made up of 15 amino acids. The germline V and J ends were trimmed by 5 bases and 4 bases, with 17 bases remaining between them. CDR1 MNHEY and CDR2 SVGAGI come from the germline V gene. The CDR3 spells CASSPLVTFPETQYL. The DNA for the CDR3 is TGTGCCAGCAGTCCCCTCGTGACATTTCCAGAGACCCAGTACCTC.

To note about this clonotype: A junction end diverges from the germline sequence, so it may reflect a read error. The chain recombines TRBV29-1 with TRBJ2-7; D call uncertain. CDR3 size: 13 residues. Germline lookup yields CDR1 SQVTM and CDR2 ANQGSEA. CDR3 amino acids: CSVGIVTAYEQNF. The CDR3 DNA follows: TGCAGCGTTGGCATTGTGACGGCCTACGAGCAGAACTTC.

On this clonotype: At one of its ends the junction is not consistent with the germline gene, which may arise from a read error. The gene calls are TRBV5-6 and TRBJ2-5, with TRBD1 matching 8 bases. CDR3 length equals 15 residues. Germline lookup yields CDR1 SGHDT and CDR2 YYEEEE. The DNA for the CDR3 is TGTGCCAGCAGCTTCCGGACAGGGTATGGGGAGTCCCAGCACTTC. It translates to CASSFRTGYGESQHF.

In the case of this clonotype: An end of the junction does not agree with germline; a read error may underlie this. The genes are TRBV30 and TRBJ2-3, with a tentative D call TRBD2 (5 bases). This CDR3 comprises 19 residues. CDR1 and CDR2 from the germline V gene are GTSNPN and SVGIG (reference sequence). This CDR3 is CACSVQDWRLAFSTDTQYF. The CDR3 region has the DNA TGTGCCTGTAGTGTTCAGGACTGGAGATTAGCCTTTAGCACAGACACGCAGTATTTT.